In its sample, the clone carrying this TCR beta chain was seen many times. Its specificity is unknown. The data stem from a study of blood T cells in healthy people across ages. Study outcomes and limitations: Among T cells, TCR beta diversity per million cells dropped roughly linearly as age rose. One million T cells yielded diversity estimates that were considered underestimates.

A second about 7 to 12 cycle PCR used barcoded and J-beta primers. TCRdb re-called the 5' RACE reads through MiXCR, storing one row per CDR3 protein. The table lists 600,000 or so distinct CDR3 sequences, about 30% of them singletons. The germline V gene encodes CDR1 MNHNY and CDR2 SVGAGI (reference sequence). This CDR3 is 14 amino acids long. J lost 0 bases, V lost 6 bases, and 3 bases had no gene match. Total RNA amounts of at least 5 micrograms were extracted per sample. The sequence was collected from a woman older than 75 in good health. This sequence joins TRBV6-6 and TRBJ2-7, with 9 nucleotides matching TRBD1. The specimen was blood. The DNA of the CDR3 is TGTGCCAGCAGACAGGGGGCCTACTCCTACGAGCAGTACTTC. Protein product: CASRQGAYSYEQYF.